This TCR beta chain was sequenced during a study of blood T cell repertoires in COVID-19. As processed by the authors: Amplification of reference gene primers was used by the study to estimate nucleated cell counts. Produced via immunoSEQ multiplex PCR; TCRdb's table is partial and in-frame only. The V and J calls and clone size were taken over from that table, and D and trimming were inferred from the DNA. The sample records some 390,000 clones, about 89% being singletons. In Seattle, patients joined the study during active infection and were tracked longitudinally. J lost 1 base, V lost 4 bases, and 1 base had no gene match. The CDR3 is 16 amino acids. CDR1 is SGHRS and CDR2 is YFSETQ in the germline V gene.

The origin of this receptor is a woman aged 55-70 years with COVID-19, enrolled during active disease. The chain is built from TRBV5-1 and TRBJ2-2, with 13 positions matching TRBD2. Material: peripheral blood. The CDR3 sequence is CASSRTSGGNTGELFF. Here the CDR3 DNA reads TGCGCCAGCAGCCGGACTAGCGGGGGGAACACCGGGGAGCTGTTTTTT.